This section outlines one T cell receptor (beta chain) sequence together with its context. These data originate in a study of blood T cell repertoires in COVID-19. Study-wide background: Acute and convalescent COVID-19 specimens originated in the United States, Italy and Spain. Nucleic acid was either cDNA or gDNA, and it came from T cells, B-cell-depleted T cells, or PBMCs.

Deletions cut 5 bases from V and 10 bases from J, with 17 bases between. Germline loops: CDR1 MNHEY, CDR2 SVGEGT. This CDR3 is 13 amino acids long. Under the authors' procedure: The authors estimated nucleated cell counts from reference gene primer amplification. Profiled with immunoSEQ multiplex PCR; TCRdb holds only in-frame clones, not every one. V, J and clone size derive from that table, while D and trimming were established from the DNA sequence. This table holds some 96,000 clones, roughly nine tenths found once. J is TRBJ1-1 and V is TRBV6-2 or TRBV6-3; weak D call: TRBD1 (6 bases). Sequenced input: peripheral blood. The TCR was taken from a man aged 45-65 years with acute or convalescent COVID-19. CDR3 sequence: CASSPTGSSGAFF. CDR3 nucleotide sequence: TGTGCCAGCAGTCCGACAGGCAGTTCTGGAGCTTTCTTT.